This entry concerns a single TCR beta chain. Use of 60 Vbeta and 13 Jbeta primers characterized the PCR. The assay was immunoSEQ multiplex PCR, and TCRdb's table has in-frame clones only and misses some. The sample gives 150,000 to 200,000 clones, more than 85% of which show up once; roughly 1.8% is in the top ten. These data originate in a study of cytomegalovirus exposure and HLA in healthy donors. Looked up from germline, CDR1 is MNHEY and CDR2 is SMNVEV (reference sequence). The ends were cut back, 0 bases at V and 8 bases at J, with 13 bases in the middle. CDR3 size: 15 residues. The chain is built from TRBV27 and TRBJ1-4, with D unresolved. This sequence was found in a woman aged 18-29 years in good health and CMV-seronegative. The specimen was PBMCs. The CDR3 DNA reads as TGTGCCAGCAGTTTATCGTGGAGGGTTAGGGAAAAACTGTTTTTT. Translating it yields CASSLSWRVREKLFF. Looking up the rest from reference TRBV27 and TRBJ1-4 gives the full variable domain: EAQVTQNPRYLITVTGKKLTVTCSQNMNHEYMSWYRQDPGLGLRQIYYSMNVEVTDKGDVPEGYKVSRKEKRNFPLILESPSPNQTSLYFCASSLSWRVREKLFFGSGTQLSVL.